These 32 T cell receptor beta chains were all obtained from the same sample, sequenced in a study of long-term antiretroviral therapy in people with HIV. Runs used v3.0 of the immunoSEQ assay and were done at survey level. Assay: immunoSEQ multiplex PCR; the TCRdb copy retains only in-frame clones and omits some. The table shows fewer than 10,000 clones, with 84% occurring only once. The sample consisted of unsorted PBMCs, taken 0.3 years before starting antiretroviral therapy. The receptor source for this set is a young man with HIV.

The V gene is TRBV5-1, the J gene TRBJ1-2; no firm D call. Germline CDR1 SGHRS, CDR2 YFSETQ. The CDR3 covers 13 residues. V was pared by 5 bases and J by 3 bases, with 11 bases between. In nucleotides, the CDR3 is TGCGCCAGCAGTCCCGCCCAGCACTATGGCTACACCTTC. This sequence encodes CASSPAQHYGYTF. The entire variable domain, with the rest obtained from reference TRBV5-1 and TRBJ1-2, is as follows: KAGVTQTPRYLIKTRGQQVTLSCSPISGHRSVSWYQQTPGQGLQFLFEYFSETQRNKGNFPGRFSGRQFSNSRSEMNVSTLELGDSALYLCASSPAQHYGYTFGSGTRLTVV.

CDR3 protein: CASSLGLAGEQYF. CDR3 DNA: TGTGCCAGCAGCTTAGGACTAGCGGGCGAGCAGTACTTC. This chain uses TRBV9 with TRBJ2-7, with TRBD2 matching 11 bases. Germline assignment: CDR1 SGDLS and CDR2 YYNGEE. The CDR3 runs 13 residues. V lost 4 bases and J lost 6; bases outside the gene matches: 3.

This chain joins TRBV11-2 and TRBJ2-1; 11 nucleotides match TRBD2. V was clipped by 1 base and J by 0 bases; unmatched bases: 2. The CDR3 totals 17 residues. CDR1 and CDR2 (germline): SGHAT, FQNNGV. The CDR3 loop reads CASSLGTSGYSYNEQFF. In nucleotides, the CDR3 is TGTGCCAGCAGCTTAGGGACTAGCGGGTACTCCTACAATGAGCAGTTCTTC. The full variable domain, with the rest looked up from reference TRBV11-2 and TRBJ2-1, is EAGVAQSPRYKIIEKRQSVAFWCNPISGHATLYWYQQILGQGPKLLIQFQNNGVVDDSQLPKDRFSAERLKGVDSTLKIQPAKLEDSAVYLCASSLGTSGYSYNEQFFGPGTRLTVL.

This chain uses TRBV6-5 with TRBJ1-4; D might be TRBD1 (6 bases). V lost 5 bases and J lost 5, with 15 bases in between. Per the germline V gene, CDR1 is MNHEY and CDR2 is SVGAGI. This CDR3 region has 15 residues. The CDR3 loop reads CASSALTGSNEKLFF. CDR3 sequence (DNA): TGTGCCAGCAGTGCCTTGACAGGTAGCAATGAAAAACTGTTTTTT.

This rearrangement joins TRBV5-1 to TRBJ2-5; D remains ambiguous. The CDR3 totals 14 residues. V was pared by 2 bases and J by 2 bases, with 10 bases between. Germline V gene sequence: CDR1 SGHRS, CDR2 YFSETQ. The CDR3 DNA reads TGCGCCAGCAGCTTTTCCAGGCCGCAAGAGACCCAGTACTTC. Translation gives CASSFSRPQETQYF.

The chain links TRBV5-8 to TRBJ1-2, with TRBD1 identical over 12 bases. V dropped 2 bases and J dropped 6; count of bases not matched to a gene: 5. The CDR3 has 15 amino acids. In germline, CDR1 is SGHTS, CDR2 YDEGEE. The CDR3 spells CASSFRGTGGDGYTF. In DNA form, the CDR3 reads TGTGCCAGCAGCTTTCGCGGGACAGGGGGCGATGGCTACACCTTC.

The chain joins TRBV7-6 to TRBJ2-7; D ambiguous. Germline V gene sequence: CDR1 SGHVS, CDR2 FNYEAQ. V was shortened by 4 bases and J by 3 bases, with 10 bases between the two germline ends. The CDR3 is 13 amino acids. The DNA of the CDR3 is TGTGCCAGCAGCTCTGGACGGATCTACGAGCAGTACTTC. Residues: CASSSGRIYEQYF.

The chain carries TRBV4-2 and TRBJ1-1, with D perhaps TRBD1 (6 bases). Germline V gene sequence: CDR1 LGHNA, CDR2 YNFKEQ. The V end lost 0 bases, the J end lost 5 bases, and 19 bases lay between the germline ends. The CDR3 runs to 17 residues. CDR3 DNA: TGTGCCAGCAGCCAAGATGGAGAGGGGCCTAGGGGGACTGAAGCTTTCTTT. The encoded protein is CASSQDGEGPRGTEAFF.

This clone came up once. The chain joins TRBV4-3 to TRBJ2-3, with D possibly TRBD2 on 5 matching bases. Trimming cost V 3 bases and J 2 bases, with 18 bases left between them. The CDR3 extends over 17 amino acids. Germline V gene sequence: CDR1 LGHNA, CDR2 YSLEER. CDR3 residues: CASSHGLSTPLTDTQYF. The CDR3 DNA reads as TGCGCCAGCAGCCATGGACTCTCCACTCCTCTCACAGATACGCAGTATTTT.

The chain recombines TRBV10-3 with TRBJ2-1; D gene uncertain. This CDR3 is 14 amino acids long. Germline values: CDR1 ENHRY, CDR2 SYGVKD. Between the trimmed V and J ends, which lost 3 bases and 8 bases, there was a span of 14 bases. This CDR3 is CAISDYEVFDEQFF. In DNA form, the CDR3 reads TGTGCCATCAGTGATTACGAAGTTTTCGATGAGCAGTTCTTC.

The CDR3, as DNA: TGTGCCACTGGAAGGGCACTTTCGGATACGCAGTATTTT. Translated: CATGRALSDTQYF. The chain links TRBV7-7 to TRBJ2-3, with no clear D. Trimming took off 10 bases at V and 6 bases at J, with 17 bases between the two ends. The CDR3 runs 13 residues. Germline CDR1 reads SSHAT; CDR2 reads FNYEAQ (reference sequence).

This clone was seen more than once but under ten times. The chain carries TRBV5-4 and TRBJ2-2, with 7 bases matching TRBD2. Germline CDR1 SGHNT, CDR2 YYREEE (reference sequence). This CDR3 spans 16 amino acids. V trimming: 3 bases; J trimming: 0 bases; junction bases outside the gene matches: 5. The CDR3 DNA reads as TGTGCCAGCAGCTCACGACTAGCTCCGAACACCGGGGAGCTGTTTTTT. Amino acid sequence: CASSSRLAPNTGELFF.

DNA of the CDR3: TGTGCCAGCAGCTTAGAGGAAGATACGCAGTATTTT. This gives the protein CASSLEEDTQYF. The genes are TRBV7-2 and TRBJ2-3; D ambiguous. Per the germline V gene, CDR1 is SGHTA and CDR2 is FQGNSA. Trimming left V 1 base short and J 5 bases short, with 4 bases between. The CDR3 is 12 amino acids.

This clone was observed a single time. The V gene is TRBV6-5, the J gene TRBJ2-1; 9 nucleotides match TRBD2. Trimming removed 7 bases from V and 6 bases from J; junction bases left unmatched: 10. The CDR3 is 15 residues long. Looked up from germline, CDR1 is MNHEY and CDR2 is SVGAGI. The DNA of the CDR3 is TGTGCCAGCAATCAGCGGGAGGCGTCGCTCAATGAGCAGTTCTTC. Its translation is CASNQREASLNEQFF.

The chain combines TRBV7-2 with TRBJ1-1, with no clear D. The CDR3 extends over 15 amino acids. The V end lost 2 bases, the J end lost 2 bases, and 12 bases lay between the germline ends. CDR1 is SGHTA, CDR2 FQGNSA, per germline. The CDR3 protein is CASSLNGQENTEAFF. The CDR3 bases are TGTGCCAGCAGCTTAAACGGGCAGGAAAACACTGAAGCTTTCTTT.

V gene TRBV11-1 combines with J gene TRBJ1-1, with TRBD1 matching 10 bases. CDR1 is SGHAT, CDR2 FQDESV, per germline (reference sequence). V dropped 4 bases and J dropped 4; count of bases not matched to a gene: 3. The CDR3 is 14 amino acids. The chain's CDR3 is CASSSRTGGTEAFF. CDR3 sequence (DNA): TGTGCCAGCAGCTCAAGGACAGGGGGCACTGAAGCTTTCTTT.

This clone was counted a single time. The chain has TRBV28 and TRBJ2-2, with 9 bases identical to TRBD1. CDR3 size: 14 residues. Germline-derived CDR1 and CDR2 are MDHEN and SYDVKM. The V gene end was trimmed by 10 bases and the J gene end by 6 bases; junction bases not matched to a gene: 9. The CDR3, as DNA: TGTGCCACAACAAAAGGACAGGGGCCCGGGGAGCTGTTTTTT. This translates into CATTKGQGPGELFF. Full variable domain (outside the CDR3, taken from reference TRBV28 and TRBJ2-2): DVKVTQSSRYLVKRTGEKVFLECVQDMDHENMFWYRQDPGLGLRLIYFSYDVKMKEKGDIPEGYSVSREKKERFSLILESASTNQTSMYLCATTKGQGPGELFFGEGSRLTVL.

The gene calls are TRBV9 and TRBJ2-7; 9 bases are shared with TRBD2. Trimming at V came to 2 bases and at J to 7 bases, leaving 7 bases not matched to a gene. The CDR3 has 14 residues. The germline V gene encodes CDR1 SGDLS and CDR2 YYNGEE. The CDR3 loop reads CASSVGGGAREQYF. The DNA of the CDR3 is TGTGCCAGCAGCGTGGGCGGGGGGGCTCGGGAGCAGTACTTC.

The CDR3 here is CASSTLGTGNYGYTF. The DNA of the CDR3 is TGTGCCAGCAGTACTCTCGGGACAGGGAACTATGGCTACACCTTC. The J gene is TRBJ1-2, the V gene TRBV28; 9 nucleotides agree with TRBD1. The CDR3 is 15 residues long. CDR1 is MDHEN, CDR2 SYDVKM, per germline. With V trimmed by 5 bases and J by 2 bases, 6 bases remained unmatched.

This sequence joins TRBV6-5 and TRBJ1-1; possible D gene TRBD1, 5 bases. The CDR3 has 15 amino acids. V dropped 0 bases and J dropped 1 base, with 9 bases sitting between them. In germline, CDR1 is MNHEY, CDR2 SVGAGI. The CDR3 DNA sequence: TGTGCCAGCAGTTACTCGAGGGGTGGGAACACTGAAGCTTTCTTT. It yields the protein CASSYSRGGNTEAFF.

The V call is TRBV7-9, the J call TRBJ1-1; D ambiguous. The V end was cut by 4 bases, the J end by 3 bases, with 12 bases between. From germline, CDR1 is SEHNR and CDR2 FQNEAQ (reference sequence). The CDR3 loop spans 14 amino acids. The CDR3 sequence is CASSWRGSDTEAFF. The CDR3 DNA sequence: TGTGCCAGCAGCTGGCGGGGTTCGGACACTGAAGCTTTCTTT.

The V and J genes are TRBV5-1 and TRBJ2-7; no clear D gene. CDR1 SGHRS and CDR2 YFSETQ come from the germline V gene. The CDR3 runs 14 residues. V was trimmed by 0 bases and J by 2 bases, leaving 9 bases between them. The CDR3, as DNA: TGCGCCAGCAGCTTGGCCGCAGGAACCTACGAGCAGTACTTC. Protein product: CASSLAAGTYEQYF.

The chain has TRBV18 and TRBJ2-3; 7 positions agree with TRBD2. Germline V gene data show CDR1 as KGHSH and CDR2 as LQKENI. With V trimmed by 2 bases and J by 3 bases, 8 bases remained unmatched. This CDR3 has 16 amino acids. CDR3 in DNA: TGTGCCAGCTCACCATGGGCGGGAGACGGGACAGATACGCAGTATTTT. Translating gives CASSPWAGDGTDTQYF.

The chain couples TRBV6-1 to TRBJ2-7; TRBD1 aligns across 10 bases. The CDR3 is made up of 14 amino acids. The germline V gene has CDR1 MNHNS and CDR2 SASEGT. J gave up 4 bases and V 6 bases, and 6 bases lay outside the gene matches. Here the CDR3 reads CASSPGTGVYEQYF. The CDR3 nucleotides read TGTGCCAGCAGCCCCGGGACAGGGGTTTACGAGCAGTACTTC.

The genes are TRBV29-1 and TRBJ2-7; the D gene is possibly TRBD1 (5 bases). The germline V gene has CDR1 SQVTM and CDR2 ANQGSEA. Trimming removed 7 bases from V and 3 bases from J, with 16 bases in between. The CDR3 has 13 residues. CDR3 DNA: TGCAGCGCCCTAGGGGCAGGGCTCTACGAGCAGTACTTC. It codes for CSALGAGLYEQYF.

The chain is built from TRBV11-2 and TRBJ1-2; no reliable D call. The CDR3 spans 14 residues. CDR1 and CDR2 from the germline V gene are SGHAT and FQNNGV. V lost 0 bases, J lost 4 bases, and 9 bases lay in between. CDR3 DNA: TGTGCCAGCAGCTTAGATCCTACATTCTATGGCTACACCTTC. As protein: CASSLDPTFYGYTF.

The V call is TRBV19, the J call TRBJ2-5; 13 bases are a match to TRBD2. The CDR3 sequence is 19 residues long. The germline CDR1 and CDR2 sequences are LNHDA and SQIVND (reference sequence). The trim removed 3 bases at V and 4 bases at J, leaving 14 bases unmatched. CDR3 bases: TGTGCCAGTAGTATCAGGGGTCCAGGACTAGCGGGGGCCTTAGAGACCCAGTACTTC. Translating gives CASSIRGPGLAGALETQYF.

The J gene is TRBJ2-1, the V gene TRBV11-3, with TRBD2 matching 7 bases. Trimming took 0 bases from V and 4 from J; bases not matched to a gene: 3. The CDR3 covers 15 residues. Germline CDR1 and CDR2: SGHNT and YENEEA. The CDR3 DNA reads as TGTGCCAGCAGCTTAGAGGGGGGAGGGTACAATGAGCAGTTCTTC. This sequence encodes CASSLEGGGYNEQFF.

The chain uses TRBV6-5 and TRBJ1-1, with 8 positions matching TRBD1. The length of the CDR3 is 14 residues. The junction had 1 base not matched to a gene; V was cut back by 4 bases and J by 0 bases. CDR1 is MNHEY, CDR2 SVGAGI, per germline. CDR3: CASSSRGLNTEAFF. In DNA, the CDR3 is TGTGCCAGCAGTTCCAGGGGGCTGAACACTGAAGCTTTCTTT.

CDR3 protein: CASSTAGTGSYEQYF. CDR3 nucleotide sequence: TGTGCCAGTAGTACGGCCGGGACAGGCTCCTACGAGCAGTACTTC. V and J are TRBV19 and TRBJ2-7; 8 nucleotides line up with TRBD1. This CDR3 has 15 residues. V lost 4 bases to trimming and J lost 0 bases; unmatched junction nucleotides: 5. The germline V gene has CDR1 LNHDA and CDR2 SQIVND (reference sequence). The variable domain in full, completed from reference TRBV19 and TRBJ2-7, reads DGGITQSPKYLFRKEGQNVTLSCEQNLNHDAMYWYRQDPGQGLRLIYYSQIVNDFQKGDIAEGYSVSREKKESFPLTVTSAQKNPTAFYLCASSTAGTGSYEQYFGPGTRLTVT.

The rearrangement joins TRBV10-3 to TRBJ1-5; D gene uncertain. Trimming stripped 10 bases from V and 4 bases from J, with 11 bases between. CDR3 size: 12 residues. CDR1 ENHRY and CDR2 SYGVKD come from the germline V gene. The CDR3 nucleotides read TGTGCCACCACGGACGGGAATCAGCCCCAGCATTTT. Translation: CATTDGNQPQHF.

The chain is built from TRBV9 and TRBJ1-1; D remains ambiguous. In germline, CDR1 is SGDLS, CDR2 YYNGEE. This CDR3 is 14 amino acids long. V was clipped by 0 bases and J by 1 base, with 7 bases between them. CDR3: CASSVDSQNTEAFF. In nucleotides, the CDR3 is TGTGCCAGCAGCGTAGATAGTCAGAACACTGAAGCTTTCTTT.